This record looks at one TCR beta chain sequence and its context. As yet, its antigen is unknown. Sorted-subset replicate PCRs used approximately 200 ng of genomic DNA. This amount corresponded to approximately 30,000 T cell genomes. Measured with immunoSEQ multiplex PCR; TCRdb has only the in-frame clones, and not every one. The data show millions of clones, just over 90% seen once. This sample is part of a study of shared clonotypes between healthy human individuals. Background on the study: Donors, aged 18 to 49, were a couple of women and a few men. Per-donor plates numbered three CD4 naive, three CD4 memory, two CD8 naive and one CD8 memory. Findings of the study overall: Across subsets, estimated richness was generally greater for naive than for memory populations.

The germline gives CDR1 SGHVS, CDR2 FQNEAQ. CDR3 size: 16 residues. Trimming removed 5 bases from V and 3 bases from J, with 17 bases in between. The sequenced sample was naive CD4+ T cells sorted from blood. Subset defined: CD45RA+ positively selected. The TCR originated in a man between 18 and 29 years old in good health. The chain joins TRBV7-8 to TRBJ1-3, with a tentative D call TRBD1 (5 bases). The CDR3 region is CASSPLGRRIGNTIYF. DNA for the CDR3: TGTGCCAGCAGCCCCCTGGGACGCAGGATTGGAAACACCATATATTTT.